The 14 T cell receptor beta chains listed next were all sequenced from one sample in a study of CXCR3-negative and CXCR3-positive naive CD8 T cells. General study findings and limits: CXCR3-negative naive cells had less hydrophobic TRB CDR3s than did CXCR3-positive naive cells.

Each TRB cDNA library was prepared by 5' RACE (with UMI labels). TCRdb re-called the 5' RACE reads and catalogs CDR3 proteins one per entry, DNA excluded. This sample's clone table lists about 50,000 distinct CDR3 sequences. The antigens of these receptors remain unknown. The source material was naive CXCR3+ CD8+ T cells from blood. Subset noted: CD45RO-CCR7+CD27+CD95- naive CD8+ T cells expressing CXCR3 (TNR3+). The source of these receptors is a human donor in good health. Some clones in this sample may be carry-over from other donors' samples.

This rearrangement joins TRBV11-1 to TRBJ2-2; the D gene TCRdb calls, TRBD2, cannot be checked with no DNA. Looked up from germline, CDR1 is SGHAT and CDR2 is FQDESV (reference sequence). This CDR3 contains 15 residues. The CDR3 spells CAGSRDYLSTGELFF. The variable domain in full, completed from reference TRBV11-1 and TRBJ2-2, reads EAEVAQSPRYKITEKSQAVAFWCDPISGHATLYWYRQILGQGPELLVQFQDESVVDDSQLPKDRFSAERLKGVDSTLKIQPAELGDSAMYLCAGSRDYLSTGELFFGEGSRLTVL.

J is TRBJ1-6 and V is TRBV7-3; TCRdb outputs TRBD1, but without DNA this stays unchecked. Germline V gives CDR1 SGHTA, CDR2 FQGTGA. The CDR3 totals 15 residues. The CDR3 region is CASSLRQGANSPLHF.

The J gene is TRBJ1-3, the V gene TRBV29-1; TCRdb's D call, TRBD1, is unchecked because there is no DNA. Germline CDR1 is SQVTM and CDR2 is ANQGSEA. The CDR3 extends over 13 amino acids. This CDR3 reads CSALAGLGNTIYF.

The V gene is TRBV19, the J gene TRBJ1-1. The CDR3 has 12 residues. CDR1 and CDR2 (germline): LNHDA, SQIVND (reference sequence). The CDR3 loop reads CASSVDITEAFF.

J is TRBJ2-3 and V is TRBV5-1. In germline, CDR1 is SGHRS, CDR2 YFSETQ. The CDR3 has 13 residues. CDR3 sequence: CASRTWIADTQYF.

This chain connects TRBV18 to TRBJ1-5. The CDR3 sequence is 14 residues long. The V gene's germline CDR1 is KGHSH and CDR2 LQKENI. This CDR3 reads CASSPPGGNQPQHF. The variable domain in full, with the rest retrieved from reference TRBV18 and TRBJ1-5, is NAGVMQNPRHLVRRRGQEARLRCSPMKGHSHVYWYRQLPEEGLKFMVYLQKENIIDESGMPKERFSAEFPKEGPSILRIQQVVRGDSAAYFCASSPPGGNQPQHFGDGTRLSIL.

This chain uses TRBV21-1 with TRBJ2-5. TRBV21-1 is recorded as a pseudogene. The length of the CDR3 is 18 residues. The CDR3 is CASSSEMHPDAYQETQYF.

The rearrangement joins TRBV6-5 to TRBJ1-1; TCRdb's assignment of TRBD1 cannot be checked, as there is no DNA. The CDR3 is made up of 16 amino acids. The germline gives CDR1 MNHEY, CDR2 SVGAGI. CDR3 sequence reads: CASSYSTRASNTEAFF.

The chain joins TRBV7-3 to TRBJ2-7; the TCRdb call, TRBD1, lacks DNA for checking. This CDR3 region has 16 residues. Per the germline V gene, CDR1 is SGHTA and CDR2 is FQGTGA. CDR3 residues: CASSLRGAVSSYEQYF.

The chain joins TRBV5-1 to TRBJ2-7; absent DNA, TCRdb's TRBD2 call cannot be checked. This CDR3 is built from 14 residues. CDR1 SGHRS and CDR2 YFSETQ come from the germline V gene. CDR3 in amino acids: CASSFAAGAGEQYF.

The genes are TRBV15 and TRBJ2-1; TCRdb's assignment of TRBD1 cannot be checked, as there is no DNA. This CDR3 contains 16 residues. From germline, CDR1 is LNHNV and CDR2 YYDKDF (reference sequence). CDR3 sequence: CATSGPQGTGDNEQFF.

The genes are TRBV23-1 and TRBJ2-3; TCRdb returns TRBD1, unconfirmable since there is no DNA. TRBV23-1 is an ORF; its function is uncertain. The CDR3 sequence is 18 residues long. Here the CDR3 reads CASSQSTDRDLFTDTQYF.

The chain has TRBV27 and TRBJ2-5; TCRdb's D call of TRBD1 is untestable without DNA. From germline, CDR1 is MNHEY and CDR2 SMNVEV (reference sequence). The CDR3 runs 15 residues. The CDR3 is CASSPIQESQETQYF.

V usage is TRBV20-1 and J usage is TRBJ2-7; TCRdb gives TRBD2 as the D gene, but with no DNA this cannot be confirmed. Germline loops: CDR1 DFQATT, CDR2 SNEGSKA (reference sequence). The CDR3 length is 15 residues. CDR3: CSASPPASGVYEQYF.